This is a list of T cell receptor beta chains from one sample in a study of identical twins. TCRdb used MiXCR to reprocess the 5' RACE reads, holding one entry per CDR3 protein. The sample contains 700,000 or so distinct CDR3 sequences, 8.5% to 9.5% of which appear only once. The sample was also linked to a second study, of yellow fever vaccine responses in identical twins.

Sequenced input: PBMCs. The receptors originated from a woman between 18 and 29 years old in good health. CDR3s include the opening cysteine and the closing phenylalanine or tryptophan. D genes are given only for firm matches. Clone size is not always given. Where it is, it says once, few, many or a class for expanded clones.

d_call	v_call	j_call	clone_size	cdr3_aa	cdr3_nt
-	TRBV12-3/TRBV12-4	TRBJ2-1	-	CASSLRSATYNEQFF	TGTGCCAGCAGTTTGCGGTCCGCCACCTACAATGAGCAGTTCTTC
-	TRBV21-1	TRBJ2-1	-	CASSKPIGPTGEFSGGRRDNEQFF	TGTGCCAGCAGCAAACCTATCGGTCCGACAGGGGAATTTTCTGGAGGTAGAAGGGACAATGAGCAGTTCTTC
TRBD1	TRBV29-1	TRBJ1-1	many	CSVDRTGTEAFF	TGCAGCGTTGATCGGACAGGGACCGAAGCTTTCTTT
TRBD1	TRBV11-2	TRBJ2-3	-	CASSFDRVRTDTQYF	TGTGCCAGCAGCTTTGACAGGGTCAGGACAGATACGCAGTATTTT
TRBD1	TRBV6-2/TRBV6-3	TRBJ2-3	-	CASSYGGQGSTDTQYF	TGTGCCAGCAGTTACGGTGGACAGGGAAGCACAGATACGCAGTATTTT
TRBD2	TRBV27	TRBJ2-5	-	CASQGLDQETQYF	TGTGCCAGCCAGGGACTAGATCAAGAGACCCAGTACTTC
-	TRBV25-1	TRBJ2-7	-	CASSEWDDSYEQYF	TGTGCCAGCAGTGAATGGGACGACTCCTACGAGCAGTACTTC
-	TRBV29-1	TRBJ2-7	many	CSVERDLPYEQYF	TGCAGCGTTGAACGGGACCTCCCCTACGAGCAGTACTTC
TRBD2	TRBV20-1	TRBJ2-1	-	CSAVTLAGGLPTYNEQFF	TGCAGTGCGGTGACACTAGCGGGAGGGCTCCCAACATACAATGAGCAGTTCTTC
-	TRBV10-3	TRBJ2-5	many	CAIRVDANQETQYF	TGTGCCATCAGGGTCGACGCCAATCAAGAGACCCAGTACTTC
-	TRBV29-1	TRBJ2-7	-	CSVAVRGERYEQYF	TGCAGCGTCGCGGTGCGGGGAGAGAGGTACGAGCAGTACTTC
TRBD2	TRBV9	TRBJ2-1	few	CASSISGLGAEQFF	TGTGCCAGCAGCATAAGCGGACTAGGGGCTGAGCAGTTCTTC
-	TRBV6-2/TRBV6-3	TRBJ1-5	few	CASRIDGNQPQHF	TGTGCCAGCAGGATAGACGGGAATCAGCCCCAGCATTTT
-	TRBV6-2/TRBV6-3	TRBJ1-2	few	CASSHLDSNYGYTF	TGTGCCAGCAGTCACCTTGACTCTAACTATGGCTACACCTTC